Reported below is one T cell receptor beta chain. Profiled with immunoSEQ multiplex PCR; TCRdb holds only in-frame clones, not every one. Of 100,000 to 150,000 clones listed, approximately 81% are singletons. The data were obtained in a study of blood T cell repertoires in COVID-19. V lost 4 bases and J lost 4; bases outside the gene matches: 8. CDR1 is SNHLY and CDR2 is FYNNEI in the germline V gene. This CDR3 comprises 16 residues. This sequence joins TRBV2 and TRBJ2-3, with 10 bases identical to TRBD2. Sequenced input: peripheral blood. This receptor was identified in a man aged 55 to 69 with acute or convalescent COVID-19. The CDR3 spells CASSGLAGAVSDTQYF. The CDR3, as DNA: TGTGCCAGCAGTGGGCTAGCGGGAGCGGTGTCAGATACGCAGTATTTT.